Each of the 32 T cell receptor beta chains below was sequenced from the same sample in a study of CD8 T cells in Susac syndrome. The RNA input was about 0.5 to 1 ug, and it was reverse transcribed with random hexamers. Via MiXCR, TCRdb re-called the immunoSEQ multiplex PCR reads, giving one row per CDR3 protein. The data contain more than 100,000 distinct CDR3 sequences, 80% to 85% of them singletons. Input material: CD8+ T cells from PBMCs. Receptors were obtained from a human donor with multiple sclerosis.

This chain joins TRBV6-2 or TRBV6-3 and TRBJ2-7; perhaps TRBD2 as D (6 bases). Germline assignment: CDR1 MNHEY and CDR2 SVGEGT. V lost 1 base and J lost 1, with 8 bases in between. The CDR3 is 14 residues long. As DNA, the CDR3 is TGTGCCAGCAGTTACTGGGGGGAGTCCTACGAGCAGTACTTC. Protein sequence: CASSYWGESYEQYF.

V and J are TRBV19 and TRBJ2-1; no reliable D call. This CDR3 contains 14 residues. With 3 bases removed from V and 2 bases from J, the gap between germline ends came to 8 bases. CDR1 is LNHDA, CDR2 SQIVND, per germline (reference sequence). Here the CDR3 DNA reads TGTGCCAGTAGTATCGAGGCCCCCTACAATGAGCAGTTCTTC. Translation gives CASSIEAPYNEQFF.

J is TRBJ2-1 and V is TRBV19, with a tentative D call TRBD2 (5 bases). CDR3 length: 13 residues. Per germline, CDR1 LNHDA and CDR2 SQIVND (reference sequence). Trimming pared 4 bases from V and 3 bases from J, leaving 7 bases between. DNA of the CDR3: TGTGCCAGTAGTAAGGACTTCTACAATGAGCAGTTCTTC. It is translated as CASSKDFYNEQFF.

This chain links TRBV19 with TRBJ2-1; D may be TRBD1 (6 bases). Germline CDR1 and CDR2: LNHDA and SQIVND (reference sequence). Trimming stripped 7 bases from V and 4 bases from J, with 17 bases between. The CDR3 totals 15 residues. The CDR3 is CASTLGQHLYNEQFF. DNA of the CDR3: TGTGCCAGTACCCTCGGACAGCACTTGTACAATGAGCAGTTCTTC.

The rearrangement uses TRBV4-1 and TRBJ1-5; TRBD1 agrees at 10 bases. The CDR3 covers 19 residues. Germline loops: CDR1 MGHRA, CDR2 YSYEKL. Germline trimming cut 4 bases from V and 6 bases from J; bases unmatched to any gene: 18. CDR3 coding DNA: TGCGCCAGCAGCCCAACTACTTGGACAGGGGGAATAGTCAGTCAGCCCCAGCATTTT. This gives the protein CASSPTTWTGGIVSQPQHF.

V and J are TRBV6-1 and TRBJ2-7; possible D gene TRBD1, 6 bases. Trimming shortened V by 8 bases and J by 4 bases, and 18 bases separated the two germline ends. Germline V gene sequence: CDR1 MNHNS, CDR2 SASEGT. This CDR3 is built from 14 residues. The CDR3 loop reads CASGLTGFGYEQYF. The CDR3 DNA reads TGTGCCAGCGGGTTAACAGGGTTTGGTTACGAGCAGTACTTC.

The rearrangement joins TRBV5-1 to TRBJ1-2; D call uncertain. Germline values: CDR1 SGHRS, CDR2 YFSETQ. The V and J ends lost 4 bases and 4 bases respectively, with 26 bases between them. This CDR3 has 18 residues. The CDR3 spells CASSPVGNARSEGYGYTF. The CDR3 coding sequence is TGCGCCAGCAGCCCGGTCGGAAATGCCCGGAGCGAAGGCTATGGCTACACCTTC. Based on the CDR3 plus reference TRBV5-1 and TRBJ1-2, the full variable domain is KAGVTQTPRYLIKTRGQQVTLSCSPISGHRSVSWYQQTPGQGLQFLFEYFSETQRNKGNFPGRFSGRQFSNSRSEMNVSTLELGDSALYLCASSPVGNARSEGYGYTFGSGTRLTVV.

The genes are TRBV25-1 and TRBJ2-1, with 8 bases fitting TRBD2. V was clipped by 4 bases and J by 8 bases; unmatched bases: 7. Germline V gene sequence: CDR1 MGHDK, CDR2 SYGVNS. The CDR3 covers 14 residues. The DNA of the CDR3 is TGTGCCAGCAGTGGGCCTAGCGGGTTCTATGAGCAGTTCTTC. Translation: CASSGPSGFYEQFF.

V usage is TRBV4-3 and J usage is TRBJ1-2, with 7 bases that match TRBD1. Germline V gene sequence: CDR1 LGHNA, CDR2 YSLEER. The ends lost 2 bases at V and 8 bases at J; junction bases unmatched: 11. CDR3 length: 15 residues. The chain's CDR3 is CASSQISRGIEGYTF. CDR3 sequence (DNA): TGCGCCAGCAGCCAAATCTCCAGGGGGATTGAGGGCTACACCTTC.

J is TRBJ2-1 and V is TRBV7-6; TRBD1 might be the D (5 bases). CDR3 length equals 15 residues. Trimming took off 1 base at V and 10 bases at J, with 17 bases between the two ends. Germline V lookup: CDR1 SGHVS, CDR2 FNYEAQ. The CDR3 region is CASSLGQGLGREQFF. The CDR3 bases are TGTGCCAGCAGCTTAGGTCAGGGTTTAGGTCGGGAGCAGTTCTTC.

This rearrangement joins TRBV30 to TRBJ2-1; perhaps TRBD2 as D (6 bases). V shed 0 bases and J shed 8 bases, with 23 bases lying between them. Germline values: CDR1 GTSNPN, CDR2 SVGIG (reference sequence). The CDR3 is made up of 17 amino acids. The CDR3 nucleotides read TGTGCCTGGAGTGTACCCCTCCCTAGCGCGCGCCCCGATGAGCAGTTCTTC. Translated, it gives CAWSVPLPSARPDEQFF.

The chain has TRBV29-1 and TRBJ1-1; 11 bases align to TRBD1. Germline lookup yields CDR1 SQVTM and CDR2 ANQGSEA. CDR3 length equals 14 residues. V lost 1 base and J lost 4; bases outside the gene matches: 2. The CDR3 sequence is CSVEGGTGGTEAFF. In nucleotides, the CDR3 is TGCAGCGTTGAAGGCGGGACAGGGGGCACTGAAGCTTTCTTT.

This chain connects TRBV4-2 to TRBJ2-1; 10 nucleotides match TRBD2. From germline, CDR1 is LGHNA and CDR2 YNFKEQ. This CDR3 region has 18 residues. The junction had 8 bases not matched to a gene; V was cut back by 1 base and J by 2 bases. The CDR3 is CASSQAGEREGPYNEQFF. DNA for the CDR3: TGTGCCAGCAGCCAAGCCGGGGAGCGGGAGGGACCCTACAATGAGCAGTTCTTC.

The chain combines TRBV3-1 with TRBJ1-2; D may be TRBD1 (5 bases). The CDR3 has 16 amino acids. The V end was cut by 0 bases, the J end by 5 bases, with 16 bases between. Germline V gene lookup returns CDR1 LGHDT and CDR2 YNNKEL (reference sequence). The CDR3 loop reads CASSQDQNSPGYGYTF. CDR3 nucleotide sequence: TGTGCCAGCAGCCAAGATCAGAACAGTCCAGGGTATGGCTACACCTTC.

The chain combines TRBV7-3 with TRBJ2-1, with unresolved D. Trimming cost V 1 base and J 8 bases, with 9 bases left between them. The CDR3 length is 13 residues. Germline V gene sequence: CDR1 SGHTA, CDR2 FQGTGA. The CDR3 coding sequence is TGTGCCAGCAGCTTAAGTTGGTTGGATGAGCAGTTCTTC. Protein: CASSLSWLDEQFF.

The chain has TRBV13 and TRBJ2-5, with a possible D match to TRBD2 (5 bases). The germline gives CDR1 PRHDT, CDR2 FYEKMQ (reference sequence). V was cut by 9 bases and J by 3 bases, with 11 bases left in between. The CDR3 contains 12 residues. The CDR3 loop is CASAGAEETQYF. The CDR3 DNA is TGTGCCAGTGCGGGCGCTGAAGAGACCCAGTACTTC. Complete variable domain (other parts from reference TRBV13 and TRBJ2-5): AAGVIQSPRHLIKEKRETATLKCYPIPRHDTVYWYQQGPGQDPQFLISFYEKMQSDKGSIPDRFSAQQFSDYHSELNMSSLELGDSALYFCASAGAEETQYFGPGTRLLVL.

The chain couples TRBV29-1 to TRBJ1-1; D is unclear. Deletions cut 7 bases from V and 6 bases from J, with 15 bases between. This CDR3 spans 12 amino acids. The germline gives CDR1 SQVTM, CDR2 ANQGSEA. The CDR3, as DNA: TGCAGCGCCCTCTCGGGAGGTCCTGAAGCTTTCTTT. Translating it yields CSALSGGPEAFF.

This chain links TRBV5-6 with TRBJ1-1; D unresolved. Germline CDR1 is SGHDT and CDR2 is YYEEEE. This CDR3 contains 14 residues. V lost 0 bases, J lost 4 bases, and 10 bases lay in between. CDR3 nucleotide sequence: TGTGCCAGCAGCTTGGGGGAAGGGAGCACTGAAGCTTTCTTT. This translates into CASSLGEGSTEAFF.

The sample holds one count of this clonotype. The chain is built from TRBV6-2 or TRBV6-3 and TRBJ1-2, with TRBD1 identical over 8 bases. J lost 4 bases, V lost 7 bases, and 11 bases had no gene match. This CDR3 is built from 15 residues. The germline V gene encodes CDR1 MNHEY and CDR2 SVGEGT. DNA for the CDR3: TGTGCCAGCACCGACAGGGGATATCCCCTCTATGGCTACACCTTC. It translates to CASTDRGYPLYGYTF.

This chain uses TRBV12-5 with TRBJ2-5; 10 nucleotides align to TRBD2. Germline CDR1 reads LGHNT; CDR2 reads FRNRAP. V dropped 7 bases and J dropped 5; count of bases not matched to a gene: 7. This CDR3 has 14 residues. CDR3 sequence reads: CASDPDSGRETQYF. The DNA for the CDR3 is TGTGCTAGTGATCCAGATAGCGGGAGGGAGACCCAGTACTTC.

This clonotype was recorded only once. This chain links TRBV29-1 with TRBJ2-3, with 11 bases fitting TRBD2. Germline V gives CDR1 SQVTM, CDR2 ANQGSEA. J lost 0 bases, V lost 6 bases, and 8 bases had no gene match. CDR3 length equals 16 residues. The CDR3 protein is CSVPLAGGGSTDTQYF. The CDR3 bases are TGCAGCGTCCCTCTAGCGGGGGGCGGCAGCACAGATACGCAGTATTTT.

The chain is built from TRBV28 and TRBJ2-1; a possible D gene is TRBD1 (6 bases). Trimming stripped 7 bases from V and 5 bases from J, with 15 bases between. Germline V gene data show CDR1 as MDHEN and CDR2 as SYDVKM. This CDR3 contains 14 residues. As DNA, the CDR3 is TGTGCCAGCAAGTCGCCAGGGGAAAACAATGAGCAGTTCTTC. Amino acid sequence: CASKSPGENNEQFF.

J is TRBJ2-1 and V is TRBV19, with D unresolved. This CDR3 has 13 residues. V dropped 6 bases and J dropped 3 bases, with 9 bases sitting between them. CDR1 is LNHDA, CDR2 SQIVND, per germline (reference sequence). The CDR3 DNA sequence: TGTGCCAGTAGCTCAGCAGGCTACAATGAGCAGTTCTTC. Translation gives CASSSAGYNEQFF.

This clonotype appeared a few times. CDR3 in amino acids: CASSEVVGLAGETQYF. Here the CDR3 DNA reads TGTGCCAGCAGTGAAGTAGTAGGACTAGCGGGAGAGACCCAGTACTTC. The chain has TRBV2 and TRBJ2-5; 11 bases are shared with TRBD2. This CDR3 spans 16 amino acids. Unmatched junction bases numbered 5, after V lost 1 base and J lost 4 bases. The germline CDR1 and CDR2 sequences are SNHLY and FYNNEI.

The rearrangement links TRBV3-1 to TRBJ2-2; D is uncertain. The germline gives CDR1 LGHDT, CDR2 YNNKEL (reference sequence). CDR3 length: 16 residues. The V and J ends lost 0 bases and 3 bases respectively, with 11 bases between them. In DNA form, the CDR3 reads TGTGCCAGCAGCCAAGATGACCGAGAAGACACCGGGGAGCTGTTTTTT. Protein sequence: CASSQDDREDTGELFF. Using reference TRBV3-1 and TRBJ2-2 for the parts outside the CDR3, the full variable domain is DTAVSQTPKYLVTQMGNDKSIKCEQNLGHDTMYWYKQDSKKFLKIMFSYNNKELIINETVPNRFSPKSPDKAHLNLHINSLELGDSAVYFCASSQDDREDTGELFFGEGSRLTVL.

The genes are TRBV20-1 and TRBJ1-1, with a weak D call TRBD1 (5 bases). The CDR3 is 14 residues long. The germline V gene has CDR1 DFQATT and CDR2 SNEGSKA (reference sequence). V was trimmed by 1 base and J by 3 bases, leaving 12 bases between them. CDR3 sequence (DNA): TGCAGTGCTAGAGCGACTAGAGGGGACACTGAAGCTTTCTTT. Residues: CSARATRGDTEAFF.

As to this clonotype: Compared with germline, one end of the junction differs, possibly owing to a read error. V and J are TRBV13 and TRBJ1-1, with a possible D match to TRBD1 (6 bases). The CDR3 covers 16 residues. Germline loops: CDR1 PRHDT, CDR2 FYEKMQ (reference sequence). The CDR3 sequence: CASSVQGSRMNTEASF. In nucleotides, the CDR3 is TGTGCCAGCAGCGTACAGGGTTCCAGGATGAACACTGAAGCCTCTTTT.

The rearrangement links TRBV6-5 to TRBJ2-1; D may match TRBD1 or TRBD2 (6 bases each). The V end lost 2 bases, the J end lost 9 bases, and 11 bases lay between the germline ends. This CDR3 comprises 13 residues. The germline V gene encodes CDR1 MNHEY and CDR2 SVGAGI. In nucleotides, the CDR3 is TGTGCCAGCAGTTACGCGGAGGGGGGTGAGCAGTTCTTC. Amino acid sequence: CASSYAEGGEQFF.

This clonotype was detected a few times. V and J are TRBV4-1 and TRBJ1-3; tentative D call: TRBD1 (6 bases). CDR3 length: 16 amino acids. Trimming removed 4 bases from V and 2 bases from J, with 15 bases in between. Germline V gene sequence: CDR1 MGHRA, CDR2 YSYEKL. The CDR3 DNA sequence: TGCGCCAGCAGCCCCTACAGGGTAGGGCCTGGAAACACCATATATTTT. Translation gives CASSPYRVGPGNTIYF.

The chain carries TRBV10-3 and TRBJ2-7; D unresolved. The CDR3 runs 12 residues. From germline, CDR1 is ENHRY and CDR2 SYGVKD. V shed 0 bases and J shed 5 bases, with 5 bases lying between them. The CDR3 protein is CAISESGNEQYF. CDR3 DNA: TGTGCCATCAGTGAGTCAGGGAACGAGCAGTACTTC.

There are a few counts of this clonotype. This rearrangement joins TRBV28 to TRBJ1-1; D is unclear. Germline values: CDR1 MDHEN, CDR2 SYDVKM. Trimming stripped 1 base from V and 0 bases from J, with 9 bases between. The CDR3 totals 15 residues. The CDR3 loop is CASSLFTSLNTEAFF. The CDR3, as DNA: TGTGCCAGCAGTTTATTTACCTCATTGAACACTGAAGCTTTCTTT.

This clonotype has just a few counts. This rearrangement joins TRBV11-2 to TRBJ2-5; D call uncertain. The CDR3 runs to 12 residues. V was trimmed by 1 base and J by 5 bases, leaving 5 bases between them. Looked up from germline, CDR1 is SGHAT and CDR2 is FQNNGV. In nucleotides, the CDR3 is TGTGCCAGCAGCTTAGTAGGGGAGACCCAGTACTTC. Translation: CASSLVGETQYF.